The clone carrying this T cell receptor (beta chain) was recorded a few times. TCRdb independently ran MiXCR on the 5' RACE reads; one entry per CDR3 protein. This table has fewer than 700,000 distinct CDR3 sequences, approximately 21% appearing once. The data originate from a study of T-cell memory formation after mild COVID-19. The wider study: Across donors, TCR clusters were largely donor specific.

The CDR3 has 15 amino acids. Germline-derived CDR1 and CDR2 are SGHRS and YFSETQ. V was trimmed by 4 bases and J by 6 bases, leaving 17 bases between them. V usage is TRBV5-1 and J usage is TRBJ2-1; no clear D gene. The sequence derives from an adult woman who had mild COVID-19 (a few samples of this study predate the infection). Cell type and time point are not known. Sequencing was carried out using PBMCs or a T cell subset sorted from them (not recorded which). The CDR3 region has the DNA TGCGCCAGCAGCCCCCAGTCAGAGGTGGGCAATGAGCAGTTCTTC. This translates into CASSPQSEVGNEQFF.